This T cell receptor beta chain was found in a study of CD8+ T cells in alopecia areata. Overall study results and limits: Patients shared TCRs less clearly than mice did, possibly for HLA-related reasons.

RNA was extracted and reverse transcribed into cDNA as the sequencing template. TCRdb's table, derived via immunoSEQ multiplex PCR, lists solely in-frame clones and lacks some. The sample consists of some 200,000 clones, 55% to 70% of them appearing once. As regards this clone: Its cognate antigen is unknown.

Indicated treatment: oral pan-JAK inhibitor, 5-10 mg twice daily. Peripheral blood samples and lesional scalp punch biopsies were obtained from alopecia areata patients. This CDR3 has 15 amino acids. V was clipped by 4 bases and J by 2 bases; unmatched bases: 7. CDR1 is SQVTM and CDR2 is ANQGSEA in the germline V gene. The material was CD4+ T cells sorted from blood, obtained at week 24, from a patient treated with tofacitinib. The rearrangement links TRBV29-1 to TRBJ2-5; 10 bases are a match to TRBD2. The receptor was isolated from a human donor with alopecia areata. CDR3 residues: CSVARGLALQETQYF. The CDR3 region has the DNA TGCAGCGTTGCGAGGGGACTAGCGTTACAAGAGACCCAGTACTTC. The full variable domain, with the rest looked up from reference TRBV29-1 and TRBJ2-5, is SAVISQKPSRDICQRGTSLTIQCQVDSQVTMMFWYRQQPGQSLTLIATANQGSEATYESGFVIDKFPISRPNLTFSTLTVSNMSPEDSSIYLCSVARGLALQETQYFGPGTRLLVL.